The 19 T cell receptor beta chains below all came from one sample that was sequenced in a study of regulatory T cells in long-lasting Graves disease (dated by TCRdb to about 2021). Library preparation used multiplex PCR. Instrument used: Illumina HiSeq 4000. TCR beta libraries were built with iRepertoire HTBI primers and Arm-PCR amplification of CDR3 regions. TCRdb's own reprocessing of the public reads used fastp at Q25 and MiXCR and kept productive beta chains. When rows share a CDR3 protein, they turn into one entry using the most common DNA and genes. The sample table lists under 300,000 distinct CDR3 sequences, 20% of them with a count of one. The top ten clones comprise roughly 14% of the sample. The intended sense of this specimen's time point label: newly diagnosed GD, antithyroid drugs for less than 3 months. For both TCR sequencing and RNA sequencing, RNA was extracted from PBMCs in TRIzol.

The specimen comprised peripheral blood mononuclear cells (PBMCs), sampled at new diagnosis, from a patient treated with antithyroid drugs. These receptors all stem from a female donor with Graves disease.

Remarks on this clonotype: A much larger clonotype is one base distant, so this may be a read error. The chain links TRBV28 to TRBJ2-7; TRBD1 is a possible D gene (6 bases). CDR3 length: 15 residues. Germline CDR1 is MDHEN and CDR2 is SYDVKM. CDR3 sequence (DNA): TGTGCCGGCAGACCCGGGACAATGAGCTCCTACGAGCAGTACTTC. Encoded protein: CAGRPGTMSSYEQYF.

This clonotype has ten or more counts. The J gene is TRBJ2-5, the V gene TRBV13, with 12 positions matching TRBD2. The germline V gene has CDR1 PRHDT and CDR2 FYEKMQ (reference sequence). V shed 5 bases and J 2 bases; nucleotides not matched to a gene: 6. The CDR3 loop spans 16 amino acids. The CDR3 protein is CASSPPTSGRQETQYF. CDR3 nucleotides: TGTGCCAGCAGCCCTCCGACTAGCGGGAGACAAGAGACCCAGTACTTC. The whole variable domain, remainder taken from reference TRBV13 and TRBJ2-5, is AAGVIQSPRHLIKEKRETATLKCYPIPRHDTVYWYQQGPGQDPQFLISFYEKMQSDKGSIPDRFSAQQFSDYHSELNMSSLELGDSALYFCASSPPTSGRQETQYFGPGTRLLVL.

DNA for the CDR3: TGTGCCAGCAGTGCTCACTCATGGGCCGGCATTCAGTACTTC. Translated: CASSAHSWAGIQYF. This sequence joins TRBV27 and TRBJ2-4; D unclear. Germline CDR1 reads MNHEY; CDR2 reads SMNVEV (reference sequence). The CDR3 spans 14 residues. Trimming removed 5 bases at V and 9 bases at J, with 17 bases between.

There are many counts of this clonotype. CDR3 sequence reads: CASRSAVQGEQYF. CDR3 nucleotides: TGTGCCAGCAGGTCGGCCGTTCAGGGCGAGCAGTACTTC. The chain combines TRBV27 with TRBJ2-7; TRBD1 is a possible D gene (5 bases). The V end was cut by 6 bases, the J end by 6 bases, with 15 bases between. The V gene's germline CDR1 is MNHEY and CDR2 SMNVEV (reference sequence). The CDR3 sequence is 13 residues long.

Many counts were recorded for this clonotype. J is TRBJ2-1 and V is TRBV9, with a possible D match to TRBD2 (7 bases). Germline V gives CDR1 SGDLS, CDR2 YYNGEE. V was shortened by 3 bases and J by 3 bases, with 13 bases between the two germline ends. This CDR3 comprises 15 residues. The CDR3 protein is CASSDQGGGYNEQFF. CDR3 DNA sequence: TGTGCCAGCAGCGATCAAGGGGGGGGCTACAATGAGCAGTTCTTC.

Many counts were recorded for this clonotype. The chain links TRBV5-1 to TRBJ2-3, with 13 bases identical to TRBD2. Germline assignment: CDR1 SGHRS and CDR2 YFSETQ. The CDR3 loop spans 16 amino acids. The trim removed 5 bases at V and 2 bases at J, leaving 5 bases unmatched. The DNA of the CDR3 is TGCGCCAGCAGTACCGGGACTAGCGGGGACACAGATACGCAGTATTTT. Translation gives CASSTGTSGDTDTQYF.

This clonotype came up many times. This chain connects TRBV28 to TRBJ2-1; 7 bases align to TRBD1. Germline values: CDR1 MDHEN, CDR2 SYDVKM. V dropped 2 bases and J dropped 7; count of bases not matched to a gene: 8. This CDR3 is built from 15 residues. As DNA, the CDR3 is TGTGCCAGCAGTTTAGAGGGGGCCTTGGAGAATGAGCAGTTCTTC. Amino acid sequence: CASSLEGALENEQFF.

In the case of this clonotype: A read error is possible here, since a much larger clone lies one base away. The rearrangement uses TRBV19 and TRBJ2-7; 10 bases are a match to TRBD2. This CDR3 contains 13 residues. Germline CDR1 and CDR2: LNHDA and SQIVND (reference sequence). The V segment lost 9 bases and the J segment 3 bases; nucleotides outside the gene matches: 5. The CDR3 DNA sequence: TGTGCCAGCACCGGGACTAGCGTCTACGAGCAGTACTTC. Translated: CASTGTSVYEQYF.

This clonotype has a count of ten or more. The chain recombines TRBV12-3 or TRBV12-4 with TRBJ1-2; TRBD1 agrees at 9 bases. The CDR3 extends over 14 amino acids. After removal of 5 bases from V and 7 bases from J, the junction contained 8 bases not matched to a gene. The CDR3 sequence: CASSDPGQGSGYTF. CDR3 bases: TGTGCCAGCAGTGATCCGGGACAGGGATCTGGCTACACCTTC.

This clonotype was observed many times. The V gene is TRBV11-3, the J gene TRBJ2-7, with 10 bases identical to TRBD2. The germline gives CDR1 SGHNT, CDR2 YENEEA. The ends lost 2 bases at V and 3 bases at J; junction bases unmatched: 4. The length of the CDR3 is 15 residues. CDR3 residues: CASSLIWTSGYEQYF. In nucleotides, the CDR3 is TGTGCCAGCAGCTTAATATGGACTAGCGGCTACGAGCAGTACTTC.

This clonotype was detected a few times. The chain couples TRBV12-3 or TRBV12-4 to TRBJ2-1, with TRBD2 matching 9 bases. The CDR3 is made up of 18 amino acids. Trimming cost V 7 bases and J 9 bases; bases outside gene matches: 22. Here the CDR3 reads CASKEPGVASGISGEQFF. In DNA form, the CDR3 reads TGTGCCAGCAAAGAACCGGGGGTGGCTAGCGGGATATCGGGTGAGCAGTTCTTC.

This clonotype was seen many times. The rearrangement joins TRBV9 to TRBJ2-1, with D perhaps matching TRBD1 (5 bases). This CDR3 spans 16 amino acids. The germline V gene encodes CDR1 SGDLS and CDR2 YYNGEE. V was shortened by 0 bases and J by 8 bases, with 18 bases between the two germline ends. The CDR3 DNA sequence: TGTGCCAGCAGCGTAGCTCTGTGGCAGGGTATCTATGAGCAGTTCTTC. It is translated as CASSVALWQGIYEQFF.

This clonotype was counted many times. This chain links TRBV27 with TRBJ2-3, with 11 bases lining up with TRBD2. Trimming at V came to 3 bases and at J to 4 bases, leaving 9 bases not matched to a gene. The CDR3 length is 17 residues. Germline lookup yields CDR1 MNHEY and CDR2 SMNVEV (reference sequence). CDR3 residues: CASSLGVAGGPADTQYF. CDR3 DNA sequence: TGTGCCAGCAGTTTGGGGGTAGCGGGAGGGCCAGCAGATACGCAGTATTTT.

This clonotype was detected many times. The genes are TRBV7-9 and TRBJ1-5, with D possibly TRBD1 on 6 matching bases. CDR1 and CDR2 from the germline V gene are SEHNR and FQNEAQ (reference sequence). V lost 8 bases to trimming and J lost 7 bases, with 15 bases between them. The CDR3 loop spans 13 amino acids. CDR3 nucleotides: TGTGCCAGCGCCAGGGGAGACCGGCAGCCCCAGCATTTT. Encoded protein: CASARGDRQPQHF.

At least ten counts were recorded for this clonotype. This chain links TRBV12-3 or TRBV12-4 with TRBJ2-5; TRBD1 is a possible D gene (6 bases). Trimming took off 6 bases at V and 2 bases at J, with 7 bases between the two ends. This CDR3 has 12 residues. The CDR3 reads CASRGQQETQYF. The CDR3 nucleotides read TGTGCCAGCAGAGGACAGCAAGAGACCCAGTACTTC.

This clonotype was recorded a few times. The V and J genes are TRBV7-2 and TRBJ1-1; maybe TRBD1 (6 bases). The length of the CDR3 is 12 residues. Germline assignment: CDR1 SGHTA and CDR2 FQGNSA. With 5 bases removed from V and 6 bases from J, the gap between germline ends came to 10 bases. The DNA for the CDR3 is TGTGCCAGCAGCCACGGGGGCGCTGAAGCTTTCTTT. Protein: CASSHGGAEAFF.

The genes are TRBV20-1 and TRBJ2-7; maybe TRBD1 (6 bases). The germline CDR1 and CDR2 sequences are DFQATT and SNEGSKA (reference sequence). Trimming removed 7 bases at V and 3 bases at J, with 25 bases between. The length of the CDR3 is 16 residues. The chain's CDR3 is CSVSQGTGKQGYEQYF. The CDR3 nucleotides are TGCAGTGTATCCCAGGGTACAGGGAAGCAAGGCTACGAGCAGTACTTC.

This clonotype occurred many times. The rearrangement uses TRBV6-5 and TRBJ2-7; D unclear. Trimming cost V 0 bases and J 4 bases, with 13 bases left between them. The CDR3 length is 15 residues. CDR1 and CDR2 from the germline V gene are MNHEY and SVGAGI. The CDR3 bases are TGTGCCAGCAGTTACTCGAGCAGCAGGCAATACGAGCAGTACTTC. It translates to CASSYSSSRQYEQYF.

V gene TRBV7-2 combines with J gene TRBJ2-5; possibly TRBD2 for D (7 bases). From germline, CDR1 is SGHTA and CDR2 FQGNSA. V lost 1 base and J lost 2, with 14 bases in between. This CDR3 is built from 16 residues. CDR3 loop: CASSLEAGALQETQYF. The CDR3 DNA reads TGTGCCAGCAGCTTAGAGGCGGGGGCCCTACAAGAGACCCAGTACTTC. The full variable domain, rest sourced from reference TRBV7-2 and TRBJ2-5, is GAGVSQSPSNKVTEKGKDVELRCDPISGHTALYWYRQSLGQGLEFLIYFQGNSAPDKSGLPSDRFSAERTGGSVSTLTIQRTQQEDSAVYLCASSLEAGALQETQYFGPGTRLLVL.